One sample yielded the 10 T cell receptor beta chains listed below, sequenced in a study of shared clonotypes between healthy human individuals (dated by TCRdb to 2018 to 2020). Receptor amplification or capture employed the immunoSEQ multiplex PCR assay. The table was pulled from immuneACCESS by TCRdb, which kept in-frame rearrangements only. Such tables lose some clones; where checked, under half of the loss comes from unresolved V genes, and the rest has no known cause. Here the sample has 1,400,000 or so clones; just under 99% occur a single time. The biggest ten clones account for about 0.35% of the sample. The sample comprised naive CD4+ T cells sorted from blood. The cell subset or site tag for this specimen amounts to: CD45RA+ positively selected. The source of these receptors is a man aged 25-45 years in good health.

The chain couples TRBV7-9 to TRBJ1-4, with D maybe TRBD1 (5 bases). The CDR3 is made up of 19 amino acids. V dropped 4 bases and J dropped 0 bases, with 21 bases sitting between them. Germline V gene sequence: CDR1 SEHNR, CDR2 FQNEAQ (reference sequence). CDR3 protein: CASSSTPSRVITTNEKLFF. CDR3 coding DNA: TGTGCCAGCAGCTCCACTCCTTCCAGGGTGATCACAACTAATGAAAAACTGTTTTTT.

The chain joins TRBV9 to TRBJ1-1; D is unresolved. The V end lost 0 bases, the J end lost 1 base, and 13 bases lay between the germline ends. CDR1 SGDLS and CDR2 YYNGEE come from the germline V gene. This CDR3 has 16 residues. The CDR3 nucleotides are TGTGCCAGCAGCGTAGATCCGTGGCAGCCGAACACTGAAGCTTTCTTT. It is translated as CASSVDPWQPNTEAFF. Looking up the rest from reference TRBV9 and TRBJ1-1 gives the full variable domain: DSGVTQTPKHLITATGQRVTLRCSPRSGDLSVYWYQQSLDQGLQFLIQYYNGEERAKGNILERFSAQQFPDLHSELNLSSLELGDSALYFCASSVDPWQPNTEAFFGQGTRLTVV.

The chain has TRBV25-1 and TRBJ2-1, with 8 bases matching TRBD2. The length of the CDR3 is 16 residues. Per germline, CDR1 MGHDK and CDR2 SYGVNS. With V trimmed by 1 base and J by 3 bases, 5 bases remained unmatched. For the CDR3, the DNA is TGTGCCAGCAGTGAATCTGGACTAGCCATCTACAATGAGCAGTTCTTC. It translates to CASSESGLAIYNEQFF.

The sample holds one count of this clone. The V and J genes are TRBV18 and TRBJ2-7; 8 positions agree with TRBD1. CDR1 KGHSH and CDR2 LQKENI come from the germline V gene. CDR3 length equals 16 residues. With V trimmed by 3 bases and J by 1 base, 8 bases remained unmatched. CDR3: CASSPITGGLSYEQYF. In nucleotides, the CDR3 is TGTGCCAGCTCACCGATCACAGGGGGACTTTCCTACGAGCAGTACTTC.

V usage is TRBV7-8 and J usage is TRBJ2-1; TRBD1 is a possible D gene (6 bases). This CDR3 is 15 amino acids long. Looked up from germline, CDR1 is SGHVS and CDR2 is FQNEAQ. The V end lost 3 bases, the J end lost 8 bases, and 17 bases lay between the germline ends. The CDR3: CASSLTTGASYEQFF. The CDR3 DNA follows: TGTGCCAGCAGCTTGACGACAGGCGCCTCGTATGAGCAGTTCTTC.

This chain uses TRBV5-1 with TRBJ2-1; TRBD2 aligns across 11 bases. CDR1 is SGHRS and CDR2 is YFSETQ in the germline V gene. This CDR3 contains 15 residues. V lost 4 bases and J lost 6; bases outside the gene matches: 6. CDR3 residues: CASSPTSGSGNEQFF. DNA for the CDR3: TGCGCCAGCAGCCCTACTAGCGGGAGTGGCAATGAGCAGTTCTTC.

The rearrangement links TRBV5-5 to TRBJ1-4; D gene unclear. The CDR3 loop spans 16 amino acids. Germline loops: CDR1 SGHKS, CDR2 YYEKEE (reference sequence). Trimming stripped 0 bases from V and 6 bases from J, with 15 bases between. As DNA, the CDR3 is TGTGCCAGCAGCTTGGGAAAGGGCAGGTTTGATGAAAAACTGTTTTTT. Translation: CASSLGKGRFDEKLFF.

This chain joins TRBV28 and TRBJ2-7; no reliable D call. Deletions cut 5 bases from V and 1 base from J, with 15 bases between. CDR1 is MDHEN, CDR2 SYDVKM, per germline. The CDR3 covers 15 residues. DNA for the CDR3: TGTGCCAGCAGTACACAGATACAAATATCCTACGAGCAGTACTTC. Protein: CASSTQIQISYEQYF.

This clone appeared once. CDR3 DNA: TGTGCCAGCAGCGTAGGCTCAGGGGCCACCGGGGAGCTGTTTTTT. Protein: CASSVGSGATGELFF. This chain joins TRBV9 and TRBJ2-2, with D possibly matching TRBD1 (6 bases). Deletions cut 0 bases from V and 4 bases from J, with 10 bases between. Germline CDR1 is SGDLS and CDR2 is YYNGEE. The CDR3 loop spans 15 amino acids. The complete variable domain, with remaining parts taken from reference TRBV9 and TRBJ2-2, reads DSGVTQTPKHLITATGQRVTLRCSPRSGDLSVYWYQQSLDQGLQFLIQYYNGEERAKGNILERFSAQQFPDLHSELNLSSLELGDSALYFCASSVGSGATGELFFGEGSRLTVL.

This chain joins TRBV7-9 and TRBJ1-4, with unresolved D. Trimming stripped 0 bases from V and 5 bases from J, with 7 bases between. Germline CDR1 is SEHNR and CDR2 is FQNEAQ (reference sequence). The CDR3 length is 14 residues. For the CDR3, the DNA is TGTGCCAGCAGCTTAGCGGAGGGCAATGAAAAACTGTTTTTT. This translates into CASSLAEGNEKLFF.